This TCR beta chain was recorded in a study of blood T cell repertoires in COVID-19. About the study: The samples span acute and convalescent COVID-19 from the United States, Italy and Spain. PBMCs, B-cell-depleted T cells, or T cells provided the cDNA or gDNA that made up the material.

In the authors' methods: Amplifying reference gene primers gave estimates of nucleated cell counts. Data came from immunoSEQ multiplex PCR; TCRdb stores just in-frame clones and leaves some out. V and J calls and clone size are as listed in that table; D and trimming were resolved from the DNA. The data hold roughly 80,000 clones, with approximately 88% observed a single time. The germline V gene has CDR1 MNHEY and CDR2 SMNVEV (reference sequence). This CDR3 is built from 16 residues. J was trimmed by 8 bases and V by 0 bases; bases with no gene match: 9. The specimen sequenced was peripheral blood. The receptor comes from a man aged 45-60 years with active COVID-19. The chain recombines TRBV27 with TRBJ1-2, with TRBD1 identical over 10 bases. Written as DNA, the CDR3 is TGTGCCAGCAGTTTATCTGAGGGACAGGGGAGAGGAGGCTACACCTTC. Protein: CASSLSEGQGRGGYTF.